This TCR beta chain was identified during a study of CD8 T cells in ankylosing spondylitis. Study-level findings and limits: A TCR beta motif of several highly homologous variants seemed to mark ankylosing spondylitis blood.

This clonotype was seen ten or more times. Its specificity is unknown. The CDR3 is made up of 16 amino acids. CDR1 is SGHNT and CDR2 is YENEEA in the germline V gene. V trimming: 4 bases; J trimming: 2 bases; junction bases outside the gene matches: 1. It was by quantitative 5'-RACE with molecular barcodes that TCR beta libraries were made. MiXCR, run by TCRdb on the 5' RACE reads, gives a single entry per CDR3 protein. The sample contains some 240,000 distinct CDR3 sequences, 8% to 9.5% of which appear only once. Specimen: blood, either unsorted or a sorted T cell fraction (not recorded which). The chain employs TRBV11-3 and TRBJ2-1, with 14 positions matching TRBD2. The TCR originated in a male donor with ankylosing spondylitis or in good health (not recorded which). The CDR3 loop reads CASSSGLAGAYNEQFF. The CDR3 coding sequence is TGTGCCAGCAGCTCGGGACTAGCGGGAGCCTACAATGAGCAGTTCTTC.